This T cell receptor (beta chain) was identified in a study of early T cells in non-severe SARS-CoV-2 infection. Study at large: Chains stayed unpaired after sequencing of bulk RNA from unsorted whole blood.

V was clipped by 4 bases and J by 7 bases, with 10 bases between them. Looked up from germline, CDR1 is SQVTM and CDR2 is ANQGSEA. The CDR3 contains 12 residues. TCRdb analysed the 5' RACE reads with MiXCR anew, one entry per CDR3 protein. The sample holds roughly 50,000 distinct CDR3 sequences, roughly 5.5% seen once. This clonotype occurred many times. The rearrangement uses TRBV29-1 and TRBJ1-4; unclear D gene. The TCR sequence derives from an adult who was a healthcare worker with PCR-confirmed SARS-CoV-2 infection or an uninfected control (not recorded which). The sequenced sample consisted of whole blood. The CDR3 DNA reads TGCAGCGTTGTACCGCCTTTTGAAAAACTGTTTTTT. Its protein is CSVVPPFEKLFF.